These 23 T cell receptor beta chains came from one sample sequenced in a study of vaccination and CD4 T cells after COVID-19 (dated by TCRdb to 2021 to 2024). What this sample's treatment or condition label stands for: approximately 9-day PBMC culture with coronavirus spike peptide pools or control peptides (ViraFEST assay). These receptors have no known antigen. The library was generated by PCR. Data came from an Illumina iSeq 100. DNA from cultured CD4+ T cells underwent TCR sequencing with the Oncomine TCR Beta short-read assay at the Johns Hopkins FTIC core. The public reads were quality trimmed at Q25 with fastp and then assembled into clones with MiXCR by TCRdb, keeping productive beta chains. Here each entry gathers all rows of one CDR3 protein and keeps the most common genes and DNA. The sample contains about 14,000 distinct CDR3 sequences, 55% to 70% of them found a single time. Around 6.5% of the sample belongs to the ten largest clones.

Material: CD4+ T cells from blood, cultured in vitro. The receptor source for this set is a human donor who had recovered from COVID-19.

The rearrangement uses TRBV7-3 and TRBJ2-1; D call uncertain. The germline V gene encodes CDR1 SGHTA and CDR2 FQGTGA. Deletions cut 1 base from V and 0 bases from J, with 7 bases between. This CDR3 is built from 15 residues. This CDR3 reads CASSLRKSSYNEQFF. Written as DNA, the CDR3 is TGTGCCAGCAGCTTAAGGAAGAGCTCCTACAATGAGCAGTTCTTC. The full variable domain, with the rest looked up from reference TRBV7-3 and TRBJ2-1, is GAGVSQTPSNKVTEKGKYVELRCDPISGHTALYWYRQSLGQGPEFLIYFQGTGAADDSGLPNDRFFAVRPEGSVSTLKIQRTERGDSAVYLCASSLRKSSYNEQFFGPGTRLTVL.

The chain uses TRBV7-6 and TRBJ2-1, with D possibly matching TRBD2 (5 bases). CDR1 SGHVS and CDR2 FNYEAQ come from the germline V gene. Trimming shortened V by 4 bases and J by 6 bases, and 13 bases separated the two germline ends. The length of the CDR3 is 14 residues. In DNA form, the CDR3 reads TGTGCCAGCAGCTCTAGAGGGTGGGGCAATGAGCAGTTCTTC. As protein: CASSSRGWGNEQFF.

This clonotype turned up a few times. The gene calls are TRBV10-1 and TRBJ2-3; the match to TRBD1 covers 9 bases. The CDR3 is 15 residues long. In germline, CDR1 is WNHNN, CDR2 SYGVQD (reference sequence). The V and J ends lost 8 bases and 0 bases, in that order; junction bases with no gene match: 6. DNA for the CDR3: TGCGCCAGCGGGGACAGGGACCTCAGCACAGATACGCAGTATTTT. Translation gives CASGDRDLSTDTQYF.

V is TRBV11-3 and J is TRBJ1-1; weak D call: TRBD1 (5 bases). The CDR3 length is 14 residues. V was trimmed by 5 bases and J by 4 bases, leaving 14 bases between them. CDR1 is SGHNT and CDR2 is YENEEA in the germline V gene. Written as DNA, the CDR3 is TGTGCCAGCAGCACCCAGCCAGGGACCACTGAAGCTTTCTTT. Translation: CASSTQPGTTEAFF.

The genes are TRBV20-1 and TRBJ1-5, with 8 bases lining up with TRBD1. CDR1 DFQATT and CDR2 SNEGSKA come from the germline V gene (reference sequence). V dropped 5 bases and J dropped 6; count of bases not matched to a gene: 6. CDR3 length equals 13 residues. The CDR3 DNA reads as TGCAGTGCTGGAGGACAGGGCCCTCAGCCCCAGCATTTT. Amino acid sequence: CSAGGQGPQPQHF.

The V and J genes are TRBV20-1 and TRBJ2-3; 8 bases match TRBD2. V shed 0 bases, J shed 7 bases, and the junction held 9 bases outside the gene matches. Germline V lookup: CDR1 DFQATT, CDR2 SNEGSKA (reference sequence). CDR3 length: 15 residues. CDR3 protein: CSAREAAGARNTQYF. In nucleotides, the CDR3 is TGCAGTGCTAGAGAGGCAGCGGGAGCTCGAAATACGCAGTATTTT.

This clonotype was observed a single time. Here the CDR3 DNA reads TGTGCCTGGAGTGTACAGGGAGACACTGAAGCTTTCTTT. The encoded protein is CAWSVQGDTEAFF. This sequence joins TRBV30 and TRBJ1-1; perhaps TRBD1 as D (6 bases). The CDR3 is 13 amino acids. Germline V CDR1 and CDR2: GTSNPN, SVGIG (reference sequence). V lost 0 bases and J lost 3, with 8 bases in between.

The chain carries TRBV7-2 and TRBJ1-1; D not certain. Trimming removed 5 bases from V and 0 bases from J, with 10 bases in between. The germline CDR1 and CDR2 sequences are SGHTA and FQGNSA. This CDR3 contains 14 residues. The chain's CDR3 is CASSTMTVNTEAFF. The CDR3 DNA reads as TGTGCCAGCAGCACTATGACGGTGAACACTGAAGCTTTCTTT. The full variable domain, rest sourced from reference TRBV7-2 and TRBJ1-1, is GAGVSQSPSNKVTEKGKDVELRCDPISGHTALYWYRQSLGQGLEFLIYFQGNSAPDKSGLPSDRFSAERTGGSVSTLTIQRTQQEDSAVYLCASSTMTVNTEAFFGQGTRLTVV.

J is TRBJ1-2 and V is TRBV7-2, with D unresolved. The CDR3 sequence is 15 residues long. V was cut by 2 bases and J by 6 bases, with 16 bases left in between. CDR1 SGHTA and CDR2 FQGNSA come from the germline V gene. This chain's CDR3 is CASSLRLWGRNGYTF. The CDR3 DNA reads TGTGCCAGCAGCTTACGTCTGTGGGGTCGGAATGGCTACACCTTC.

The CDR3 DNA reads TGTGCCAGCAGCAAATGGGACAGGGGGGTGACTGAAGCTTTCTTT. As protein: CASSKWDRGVTEAFF. This chain links TRBV21-1 with TRBJ1-1; TRBD1 was called by the table and not checked on the DNA. TRBV21-1 is labeled a pseudogene. This CDR3 spans 15 amino acids.

This clonotype has a handful of counts. The V gene is TRBV6-5, the J gene TRBJ1-1; D is uncertain. The CDR3 has 13 amino acids. Per germline, CDR1 MNHEY and CDR2 SVGAGI. V was clipped by 2 bases and J by 1 base, with 5 bases between them. CDR3 sequence: CASSYGWNTEAFF. The CDR3 DNA sequence: TGTGCCAGCAGTTACGGGTGGAACACTGAAGCTTTCTTT.

The chain joins TRBV7-9 to TRBJ2-3, with D tentatively TRBD2 (5 bases). The CDR3 contains 13 residues. Germline CDR1 SEHNR, CDR2 FQNEAQ (reference sequence). With 1 base removed from V and 4 bases from J, the gap between germline ends came to 6 bases. CDR3 nucleotides: TGTGCCAGCAGCTTAGGAGGGCCAGATACGCAGTATTTT. As protein: CASSLGGPDTQYF.

As concerns this clonotype: A read error may produce the germline difference seen at one junction end. The genes are TRBV7-7 and TRBJ2-5; no clear D. Per the germline V gene, CDR1 is SSHAT and CDR2 is FNYEAQ (reference sequence). There are 14 residues in the CDR3. The CDR3 nucleotides are TGTGCTAGCAGCTTAAATACAGACCAAGAGACCCAGTACTTC. This encodes CASSLNTDQETQYF.

The sample holds one count of this clonotype. The chain has TRBV2 and TRBJ1-4, with TRBD1 as a possible D gene (6 bases). The CDR3 extends over 14 amino acids. Trimming removed 4 bases from V and 3 bases from J, with 9 bases in between. The germline V gene has CDR1 SNHLY and CDR2 FYNNEI. The CDR3 DNA is TGTGCCAGCAGTGGACAGGCCCCTAATGAAAAACTGTTTTTT. Residues: CASSGQAPNEKLFF.

Note on this clonotype: Its ends do not fully match the called genes, so a read error is possible. V usage is TRBV11-3 and J usage is TRBJ2-6; the D gene is possibly TRBD2 (5 bases). CDR3 length: 16 amino acids. CDR1 and CDR2 (germline): SGHNT, YENEEA. The CDR3 bases are TGTGCCAGCAGCGTAGAAATCGGGGCTGGGGCCAACGTCCTGACTTTC. Translation: CASSVEIGAGANVLTF.

The V gene is TRBV7-9, the J gene TRBJ2-7; 13 nucleotides align to TRBD2. The germline gives CDR1 SEHNR, CDR2 FQNEAQ (reference sequence). The CDR3 is 15 amino acids. Trimming cost V 5 bases and J 5 bases; bases outside gene matches: 6. The CDR3 protein is CASSARTSGSHEQYF. As DNA, the CDR3 is TGTGCCAGCAGCGCGAGGACTAGCGGGAGCCACGAGCAGTACTTC. The full variable domain, its missing parts supplied by reference TRBV7-9 and TRBJ2-7, is DTGVSQNPRHKITKRGQNVTFRCDPISEHNRLYWYRQTLGQGPEFLTYFQNEAQLEKSRLLSDRFSAERPKGSFSTLEIQRTEQGDSAMYLCASSARTSGSHEQYFGPGTRLTVT.

There are a few counts of this clonotype. The chain is built from TRBV21-1 and TRBJ2-5; TRBD2, the table's D call, was not compared with the DNA. TRBV21-1 is tagged as a pseudogene. CDR3 size: 18 residues. The chain's CDR3 is CASSPPETSGLREETQYF. The CDR3 region has the DNA TGTGCCAGCAGCCCCCCCGAGACTAGCGGGCTGCGCGAAGAGACCCAGTACTTC.

The chain joins TRBV10-1 to TRBJ1-1; D might be TRBD1 (6 bases). Germline lookup yields CDR1 WNHNN and CDR2 SYGVQD (reference sequence). The V and J ends lost 4 bases and 1 base respectively, with 7 bases between them. This CDR3 comprises 13 residues. As DNA, the CDR3 is TGCGCCAGCAGTGTGGGACAGAACACTGAAGCTTTCTTT. Translated, it gives CASSVGQNTEAFF.

The rearrangement joins TRBV19 to TRBJ1-2; D perhaps matches TRBD1 (5 bases). The CDR3 loop spans 15 amino acids. The V end lost 7 bases, the J end lost 2 bases, and 17 bases lay between the germline ends. CDR1 and CDR2 (germline): LNHDA, SQIVND (reference sequence). CDR3 in amino acids: CASTTLQGANYGYTF. The CDR3 DNA sequence: TGTGCCAGTACCACCTTGCAAGGGGCGAACTATGGCTACACCTTC.

The CDR3 here is CASSLEVVTDTQYF. CDR3 bases: TGTGCCAGCAGCTTAGAGGTAGTAACAGATACGCAGTATTTT. The chain recombines TRBV7-9 with TRBJ2-3; D is undetermined. This CDR3 region has 14 residues. CDR1 and CDR2 (germline): SEHNR, FQNEAQ (reference sequence). Trimming removed 1 base at V and 3 bases at J, with 8 bases between.

The V and J genes are TRBV5-1 and TRBJ1-2; perhaps TRBD1 as D (6 bases). This CDR3 region has 15 residues. Trimming removed 4 bases at V and 8 bases at J, with 21 bases between. Per the germline V gene, CDR1 is SGHRS and CDR2 is YFSETQ. The CDR3 is CASSVDRSRLHGYTF. CDR3 coding DNA: TGCGCCAGCAGCGTCGACAGGTCGAGGCTCCACGGCTACACCTTC.

The CDR3 DNA reads as TGTGCCTCTCGGACAGGGGAGGTCCCCTATGGCTACACCTTC. Its translation is CASRTGEVPYGYTF. The chain carries TRBV5-4 and TRBJ1-2; 9 nucleotides line up with TRBD1. V lost 10 bases to trimming and J lost 4 bases; unmatched junction nucleotides: 11. The CDR3 has 14 amino acids. Germline-derived CDR1 and CDR2 are SGHNT and YYREEE (reference sequence).

This chain joins TRBV3-1 and TRBJ1-5, with TRBD1 matching over 8 bases. Trimming took 2 bases from V and 5 from J; bases not matched to a gene: 2. The CDR3 length is 14 residues. Germline loops: CDR1 LGHDT, CDR2 YNNKEL (reference sequence). DNA of the CDR3: TGTGCCAGCAGCCAACTGACAGGGGATCAGCCCCAGCATTTT. This codes for CASSQLTGDQPQHF. Complete variable domain (other parts from reference TRBV3-1 and TRBJ1-5): DTAVSQTPKYLVTQMGNDKSIKCEQNLGHDTMYWYKQDSKKFLKIMFSYNNKELIINETVPNRFSPKSPDKAHLNLHINSLELGDSAVYFCASSQLTGDQPQHFGDGTRLSIL.